Presented here are 31 T cell receptor beta chains from one specimen sequenced in a study of blood T cell repertoires in COVID-19. The method was immunoSEQ multiplex PCR; TCRdb's version includes in-frame clones alone and lacks a portion of them. The sample records more than 150,000 clones, around 95% being singletons. Specimen: peripheral blood. The source is a man under 40 with COVID-19, enrolled during active disease.

This chain uses TRBV2 with TRBJ1-5; 7 nucleotides align to TRBD1. This CDR3 has 15 residues. Germline CDR1 SNHLY, CDR2 FYNNEI. J gave up 0 bases and V 5 bases, and 4 bases lay outside the gene matches. CDR3 protein: CASSLGQYSNQPQHF. Written as DNA, the CDR3 is TGTGCCAGCAGTTTGGGACAGTATAGCAATCAGCCCCAGCATTTT.

The V gene is TRBV7-2, the J gene TRBJ1-1; D may be TRBD1 (6 bases). Germline V gene data show CDR1 as SGHTA and CDR2 as FQGNSA. The CDR3 covers 17 residues. Trimming left V 0 bases short and J 2 bases short, with 16 bases between. This CDR3 reads CASSLAPLQGTNTEAFF. The CDR3 nucleotides read TGTGCCAGCAGCTTAGCACCCCTTCAGGGGACAAACACTGAAGCTTTCTTT.

The V call is TRBV4-2, the J call TRBJ1-2; 8 bases are shared with TRBD1. This CDR3 is 17 amino acids long. Germline-derived CDR1 and CDR2 are LGHNA and YNFKEQ. J lost 1 base, V lost 0 bases, and 7 bases had no gene match. The CDR3 loop is CASSQDQWDRNNYGYTF. The DNA for the CDR3 is TGTGCCAGCAGCCAAGATCAGTGGGACAGGAATAACTATGGCTACACCTTC.

This chain links TRBV5-5 with TRBJ2-5; 8 bases are shared with TRBD1. This CDR3 contains 15 residues. V lost 4 bases and J lost 5; bases outside the gene matches: 10. Germline CDR1 and CDR2: SGHKS and YYEKEE (reference sequence). The CDR3 spells CASSVQGVAWETQYF. The CDR3 region has the DNA TGTGCCAGCAGCGTACAGGGGGTAGCATGGGAGACCCAGTACTTC.

This clone occurred once. The chain recombines TRBV24-1 with TRBJ2-3, with D unresolved. Germline V gene lookup returns CDR1 KGHDR and CDR2 SFDVKD. Trimming pared 3 bases from V and 0 bases from J, leaving 9 bases between. The CDR3 is 15 amino acids. In DNA form, the CDR3 reads TGTGCCACCAGTGATAACCGCGCTAGCACAGATACGCAGTATTTT. Its protein is CATSDNRASTDTQYF.

This chain links TRBV6-5 with TRBJ1-4; 11 nucleotides match TRBD1. The V gene's germline CDR1 is MNHEY and CDR2 SVGAGI. V trimming: 0 bases; J trimming: 8 bases; junction bases outside the gene matches: 5. CDR3 size: 16 residues. CDR3 protein: CASSYSGGQGVEKLFF. The CDR3 nucleotides read TGTGCCAGCAGTTACTCAGGGGGACAGGGGGTCGAAAAACTGTTTTTT.

The chain employs TRBV19 and TRBJ1-5; D is perhaps TRBD1 (5 bases). The CDR3 runs 16 residues. V was cut by 7 bases and J by 0 bases, with 16 bases left in between. The germline V gene has CDR1 LNHDA and CDR2 SQIVND (reference sequence). CDR3 DNA sequence: TGTGCCAGTACCCCCCGGGGGTTAGATAGCAATCAGCCCCAGCATTTT. Protein product: CASTPRGLDSNQPQHF.

V and J are TRBV13 and TRBJ1-1; D gene unclear. This CDR3 region has 13 residues. Deletions cut 5 bases from V and 4 bases from J, with 11 bases between. Germline CDR1 reads PRHDT; CDR2 reads FYEKMQ (reference sequence). The CDR3 region has the DNA TGTGCCAGCAGCCCGTGGGGAGGCACTGAAGCTTTCTTT. The encoded protein is CASSPWGGTEAFF. The full variable domain, completed using reference TRBV13 and TRBJ1-1, is AAGVIQSPRHLIKEKRETATLKCYPIPRHDTVYWYQQGPGQDPQFLISFYEKMQSDKGSIPDRFSAQQFSDYHSELNMSSLELGDSALYFCASSPWGGTEAFFGQGTRLTVV.

The V call is TRBV6-5, the J call TRBJ2-2, with D possibly being TRBD2 (6 bases). CDR3 length: 15 amino acids. CDR1 is MNHEY, CDR2 SVGAGI, per germline. V was cut by 6 bases and J by 5 bases, with 16 bases left in between. The CDR3 DNA reads as TGTGCCAGCAGCCTCTCCCTCGGGGGAACCGGGGAGCTGTTTTTT. It specifies CASSLSLGGTGELFF.

The chain couples TRBV6-5 to TRBJ2-6, with D hard to call. Germline CDR1 is MNHEY and CDR2 is SVGAGI. Trimming shortened V by 0 bases and J by 0 bases, and 3 bases separated the two germline ends. The CDR3 spans 15 residues. CDR3: CASSYSLSGANVLTF. The CDR3, as DNA: TGTGCCAGCAGTTACTCCCTCTCTGGGGCCAACGTCCTGACTTTC.

Turning to this clone: Additional DNA sequences in this sample encode the identical CDR3. This sequence joins TRBV18 and TRBJ1-6; D might be TRBD1 (6 bases). Germline V gene sequence: CDR1 KGHSH, CDR2 LQKENI. The CDR3 is 14 amino acids. V was cut by 3 bases and J by 10 bases, with 13 bases left in between. The DNA for the CDR3 is TGTGCCAGCTCACCCGAGGCGAGGGGGTCACCCCTCCACTTT. As protein: CASSPEARGSPLHF.

In this sample, this clone turned up once. The chain combines TRBV27 with TRBJ1-2, with 11 positions matching TRBD1. Losses at the gene ends were 5 bases for V and 8 bases for J; bases not matched to a gene: 10. This CDR3 has 15 residues. Looked up from germline, CDR1 is MNHEY and CDR2 is SMNVEV (reference sequence). As DNA, the CDR3 is TGTGCCAGCAGTCCGGGGACAGGGGGTGCTAAGGGCTACACCTTC. As protein: CASSPGTGGAKGYTF.

The rearrangement uses TRBV28 and TRBJ1-2; D unclear. There are 11 residues in the CDR3. The germline CDR1 and CDR2 sequences are MDHEN and SYDVKM. Trimming removed 6 bases at V and 4 bases at J, with 6 bases between. For the CDR3, the DNA is TGTGCCAGCAGATCCTTCTATGGCTACACCTTC. Its translation is CASRSFYGYTF.

The chain has TRBV7-9 and TRBJ1-5; D is unresolved. Germline V gene data show CDR1 as SEHNR and CDR2 as FQNEAQ (reference sequence). This CDR3 has 12 residues. V was clipped by 5 bases and J by 4 bases, with 6 bases between them. CDR3 sequence: CASSILNQPQHF. The CDR3, as DNA: TGTGCCAGCAGCATCCTGAATCAGCCCCAGCATTTT.

This clone was seen only once. The DNA of the CDR3 is TGTGCCAGCACCCCCCGGGGGGGAGTCATCGGGCCCCAGCATTTT. Protein: CASTPRGGVIGPQHF. V and J are TRBV21-1 and TRBJ1-5. TRBV21-1 is a recognized pseudogene. The CDR3 is 15 residues long.

A single count supports this clone. The chain recombines TRBV19 with TRBJ1-2; TRBD1 aligns across 7 bases. Germline V gene data show CDR1 as LNHDA and CDR2 as SQIVND (reference sequence). This CDR3 is 13 amino acids long. The J segment lost 4 bases and the V segment lost 4 bases, leaving 3 bases of the junction unmatched. The CDR3 sequence is CASSTRDSYGYTF. The CDR3, as DNA: TGTGCCAGTAGTACCCGGGACAGCTATGGCTACACCTTC.

The CDR3 is CASSYSATNSQPQHF. CDR3 DNA sequence: TGTGCCAGCAGTTACTCCGCCACCAATAGTCAGCCCCAGCATTTT. V gene TRBV6-5 combines with J gene TRBJ1-5, with D unclear. This CDR3 comprises 15 residues. The germline CDR1 and CDR2 sequences are MNHEY and SVGAGI. Trimming left V 0 bases short and J 6 bases short, with 12 bases between.

V gene TRBV6-5 combines with J gene TRBJ2-7; 9 positions agree with TRBD2. There are 13 residues in the CDR3. The V gene end was trimmed by 8 bases and the J gene end by 2 bases; junction bases not matched to a gene: 4. CDR1 and CDR2 (germline): MNHEY, SVGAGI. For the CDR3, the DNA is TGTGCCAGCGAAAGCGGGGGGCCCTACGAGCAGTACTTC. Encoded protein: CASESGGPYEQYF.

The chain combines TRBV27 with TRBJ1-1, with 7 nucleotides matching TRBD1. J gave up 3 bases and V 6 bases, and 10 bases lay outside the gene matches. The CDR3 is made up of 15 amino acids. Germline V gene sequence: CDR1 MNHEY, CDR2 SMNVEV (reference sequence). The CDR3 region is CASRSGNRGDTEAFF. Written as DNA, the CDR3 is TGTGCCAGCAGATCAGGGAACAGGGGCGACACTGAAGCTTTCTTT.

A note on this clone: The identical CDR3 is also encoded by other nucleotide sequences in the sample. The chain uses TRBV7-9 and TRBJ1-1; 8 bases line up with TRBD1. V lost 0 bases to trimming and J lost 3 bases; unmatched junction nucleotides: 3. Germline-derived CDR1 and CDR2 are SEHNR and FQNEAQ (reference sequence). The CDR3 covers 15 residues. The DNA of the CDR3 is TGTGCCAGCAGCTTAGCCCAGGGGGCAGACACTGAAGCTTTCTTT. Protein: CASSLAQGADTEAFF.

J is TRBJ1-1 and V is TRBV19; the D is unclear. Germline V lookup: CDR1 LNHDA, CDR2 SQIVND (reference sequence). Trimming left V 3 bases short and J 0 bases short, with 5 bases between. This CDR3 contains 13 residues. As DNA, the CDR3 is TGTGCCAGTAGTATGTCGGTGAACACTGAAGCTTTCTTT. Translation gives CASSMSVNTEAFF.

This rearrangement joins TRBV5-6 to TRBJ1-6; D not resolved. CDR3 length: 16 amino acids. Trimming cost V 2 bases and J 1 base, with 10 bases left between them. Germline CDR1 SGHDT, CDR2 YYEEEE. CDR3 sequence reads: CASSFSTNSYNSPLHF. The CDR3 region has the DNA TGTGCCAGCAGCTTCTCGACTAATTCCTATAATTCACCCCTCCACTTT.

This rearrangement joins TRBV24-1 to TRBJ1-1, with TRBD1 matching 8 bases. CDR1 KGHDR and CDR2 SFDVKD come from the germline V gene. V shed 2 bases and J 0 bases; nucleotides not matched to a gene: 1. The CDR3 spans 15 residues. The CDR3 DNA reads as TGTGCCACCAGTGATTCAGGGGGCGTGAACACTGAAGCTTTCTTT. Translation: CATSDSGGVNTEAFF.

V usage is TRBV20-1 and J usage is TRBJ2-7, with 7 positions matching TRBD1. V lost 3 bases, J lost 4 bases, and 9 bases stayed unmatched. The CDR3 covers 14 residues. Germline V gives CDR1 DFQATT, CDR2 SNEGSKA (reference sequence). The CDR3 is CSASWVQGFYEQYF. In nucleotides, the CDR3 is TGCAGTGCTAGTTGGGTACAGGGGTTTTACGAGCAGTACTTC.

V is TRBV4-2 and J is TRBJ2-5; D gene unclear. The germline V and J ends were trimmed by 0 bases and 1 base, with 9 bases remaining between them. The germline V gene has CDR1 LGHNA and CDR2 YNFKEQ. The CDR3 is 15 amino acids. The CDR3 nucleotides read TGTGCCAGCAGCCAAGATCGCAACGGCCAAGAGACCCAGTACTTC. Translation: CASSQDRNGQETQYF.

The chain links TRBV7-2 to TRBJ1-5, with 9 bases that match TRBD1. This CDR3 is 16 amino acids long. V was clipped by 5 bases and J by 6 bases; unmatched bases: 11. The V gene's germline CDR1 is SGHTA and CDR2 FQGNSA. CDR3 protein: CASSPRTGAGGQPQHF. In nucleotides, the CDR3 is TGTGCCAGCAGCCCCAGGACAGGGGCGGGGGGTCAGCCCCAGCATTTT.

V and J are TRBV10-1 and TRBJ2-3; 14 nucleotides align to TRBD2. In germline, CDR1 is WNHNN, CDR2 SYGVQD (reference sequence). This CDR3 region has 15 residues. With 6 bases clipped from V and 3 bases from J, the junction kept 2 bases outside the gene matches. The CDR3 loop reads CASSWTSGGTDTQYF. For the CDR3, the DNA is TGCGCCAGCAGCTGGACTAGCGGGGGGACAGATACGCAGTATTTT.

This chain joins TRBV9 and TRBJ1-2; tentative D call: TRBD1 (6 bases). The germline gives CDR1 SGDLS, CDR2 YYNGEE. Trimming left V 5 bases short and J 2 bases short, with 13 bases between. The CDR3 has 14 residues. DNA for the CDR3: TGTGCCAGCAGAGCAGATAGGGGGAACTATGGCTACACCTTC. Protein sequence: CASRADRGNYGYTF.

The table lists this clone with a count of one. The rearrangement links TRBV10-3 to TRBJ2-2; the match to TRBD1 covers 7 bases. The CDR3 has 18 amino acids. Unmatched junction bases numbered 11, after V lost 3 bases and J lost 1 base. CDR1 and CDR2 (germline): ENHRY, SYGVKD. The CDR3 protein is CAISDYRDRQKNTGELFF. Written as DNA, the CDR3 is TGTGCCATCAGTGATTACCGGGACAGACAAAAGAACACCGGGGAGCTGTTTTTT.

Here the CDR3 reads CASSHTGTGSTYEQYF. The CDR3, as DNA: TGTGCCAGCAGCCACACCGGGACAGGGTCGACCTACGAGCAGTACTTC. The chain has TRBV3-1 (or the pseudogene TRBV3-2) and TRBJ2-7, with 9 bases aligning to TRBD1. CDR3 size: 16 residues. V was pared by 3 bases and J by 2 bases, with 8 bases of the junction left unmatched. Germline CDR1 LGHDT, CDR2 YNNKEL (reference sequence).

This sequence joins TRBV29-1 and TRBJ1-1, with D possibly TRBD1 on 5 matching bases. Germline V gene sequence: CDR1 SQVTM, CDR2 ANQGSEA. The V and J ends lost 0 bases and 0 bases respectively, with 11 bases between them. The CDR3 spans 15 residues. CDR3 sequence: CSVEDVAGMNTEAFF. CDR3 bases: TGCAGCGTTGAAGATGTAGCAGGGATGAACACTGAAGCTTTCTTT.